The subject of this entry is one T cell receptor (beta chain). Which antigen it targets is not known. Per-nucleotide qualities are absent, and no much larger clonotype sits a single base away. These data are taken from a study of OX40 agonist ivuxolimab in advanced cancers. For the wider study: Ivuxolimab was a fully human IgG2 agonistic monoclonal antibody targeting the costimulatory receptor OX40 (CD134). Intravenous ivuxolimab was administered to patients every 2 weeks at six dose levels: 0.01, 0.1, 0.3, 1.5, 3 and 10 mg/kg. Among the 52 dose-escalation patients, about 20 had hepatocellular carcinoma, 15 or so melanoma, 9 renal cell carcinoma and 9 head and neck cancer. In the dose-escalation cohort, 65% to 90% of patients were male, and the mean age was approximately 64 years, with a range of about 23 to 80. Patients were allowed to have had prior anti-PD-1, anti-PD-L1 or anti-CTLA-4 therapy, and more than 30% of the dose-escalation patients had previously received checkpoint inhibitors. Partial responses were achieved by three dose-escalation patients, of whom one had hepatocellular carcinoma and two had cutaneous melanoma. Peripheral TCRbeta sequencing was intended to test whether TCR sequence diversity was altered and clonal T-cell expansion was caused by ivuxolimab. The paper describes the monotherapy dose-escalation part (N ≈ 52 patients) of the phase I trial of ivuxolimab.

The trial excluded patients who had a history of autoimmune disease or who were on systemic immunosuppression. In every dose cohort, peripheral blood was drawn for TCR sequencing at baseline, cycle 4 day 1, and cycle 7 day 1. Samples were obtained from an open-label, multicenter, first-in-human phase I dose-escalation trial of ivuxolimab. Adults with locally advanced or metastatic melanoma, renal cell carcinoma, hepatocellular carcinoma or head and neck squamous cell carcinoma were enrolled in the trial. Before TCR sequencing, CD4+ and CD8+ T cells were separately sorted from peripheral blood. Trimming accounts for 4 bases at V and 8 bases at J, while the number of junction bases matched to no gene is 7. The germline V gene gives CDR1 as SGHRS and CDR2 as YFSETQ. Taken from cysteine to phenylalanine, the CDR3 has 14 residues. Only the CDR3 part of the read is kept: 42 bases, read in frame from the first base.

Study-level results and caveats: After ivuxolimab, CD8+ T cells had more expanded clones than CD4+ T cells on average. In partial responders in the 0.1-3.0 mg/kg groups, normalized peripheral clonal expansion was found to be among the lowest, especially among CD8+ T cells. Which antigens the clonally expanded peripheral T cells were specific for was not determined. At doses from 0.1 to 3.0 mg/kg, clonal expansion was seen in both CD4+ and CD8+ blood T cells between baseline and week 6. Low levels of normalized T-cell clonal expansion were also seen in some patients who did not respond.

To sequence the TCRbeta CDR3 region, genomic DNA was isolated from the sorted cells. The immunoSEQ Assay was used for sequencing of TCRbeta CDR3 regions. TCRdb retrieved this table from immuneACCESS and kept in-frame rearrangements only. Not all clones are present; in checked studies, unresolved V genes account for under half, and no reason is known for the remainder. The sample yields around 84,000 clones; 84% were counted once. The ten largest clones represent 0.5% to 0.65% of the sample. This TCR was recovered from an adult with an advanced solid tumor such as melanoma, head and neck, liver or kidney cancer. The sequencing here drew on CD4+ or CD8+ T cells sorted from blood, taken in a trial of the OX40 agonist ivuxolimab. In this chain, TRBV5-1 is recombined with TRBJ1-2; a stretch of 11 junction bases matches TRBD1. The nucleotide sequence is given as TGCGCCAGCAGCGAGGACAGGGGGCTATTAGGCTACACCTTC. Translated, it gives CASSEDRGLLGYTF.